The 4 T cell receptor beta chains reported below all come from one sample, sequenced in a study of cytomegalovirus exposure and HLA in healthy donors. Primers for the PCR totalled 60 Vbeta and 13 Jbeta. The repertoire was sequenced with immunoSEQ multiplex PCR; TCRdb's copy has only in-frame clones and lacks some. In all, the sample yields 70,000 to 80,000 clones. The sequenced sample consisted of PBMCs. The receptor set was obtained from a man between 40 and 49 years old in good health and CMV-seronegative.

The chain couples TRBV9 to TRBJ2-5, with D possibly matching TRBD1 (5 bases). The germline gives CDR1 SGDLS, CDR2 YYNGEE. CDR3 size: 17 residues. V lost 0 bases to trimming and J lost 1 base, with 16 bases between them. DNA of the CDR3: TGTGCCAGCAGCGTAGTTTCCGCAGGGAAGTTCCAAGAGACCCAGTACTTC. Its translation: CASSVVSAGKFQETQYF.

The rearrangement joins TRBV6-5 to TRBJ2-5; 11 bases match TRBD2. With 0 bases clipped from V and 11 bases from J, the junction kept 11 bases outside the gene matches. The germline gives CDR1 MNHEY, CDR2 SVGAGI. This CDR3 has 16 residues. The CDR3 spells CASSYSMVAGGREQYF. In DNA form, the CDR3 reads TGTGCCAGCAGTTACTCGATGGTAGCGGGGGGGCGAGAGCAGTACTTC.

This sequence joins TRBV9 and TRBJ1-1; 11 nucleotides align to TRBD1. The CDR3 has 15 amino acids. Germline CDR1 and CDR2: SGDLS and YYNGEE. V lost 4 bases to trimming and J lost 4 bases; unmatched junction nucleotides: 6. The CDR3 region is CASSPRTGGGTEAFF. Here the CDR3 DNA reads TGTGCCAGCAGCCCTCGGACAGGGGGCGGCACTGAAGCTTTCTTT. The full variable domain, in which reference TRBV9 and TRBJ1-1 provide the parts outside the CDR3, is DSGVTQTPKHLITATGQRVTLRCSPRSGDLSVYWYQQSLDQGLQFLIQYYNGEERAKGNILERFSAQQFPDLHSELNLSSLELGDSALYFCASSPRTGGGTEAFFGQGTRLTVV.

The chain couples TRBV6-5 to TRBJ1-2; 7 bases are a match to TRBD1. V lost 7 bases to trimming and J lost 7 bases; unmatched junction nucleotides: 3. CDR1 and CDR2 from the germline V gene are MNHEY and SVGAGI. CDR3 length: 11 residues. CDR3 coding DNA: TGTGCCAGCAAGGGGGCAGGTGGCTACACCTTC. Encoded protein: CASKGAGGYTF.